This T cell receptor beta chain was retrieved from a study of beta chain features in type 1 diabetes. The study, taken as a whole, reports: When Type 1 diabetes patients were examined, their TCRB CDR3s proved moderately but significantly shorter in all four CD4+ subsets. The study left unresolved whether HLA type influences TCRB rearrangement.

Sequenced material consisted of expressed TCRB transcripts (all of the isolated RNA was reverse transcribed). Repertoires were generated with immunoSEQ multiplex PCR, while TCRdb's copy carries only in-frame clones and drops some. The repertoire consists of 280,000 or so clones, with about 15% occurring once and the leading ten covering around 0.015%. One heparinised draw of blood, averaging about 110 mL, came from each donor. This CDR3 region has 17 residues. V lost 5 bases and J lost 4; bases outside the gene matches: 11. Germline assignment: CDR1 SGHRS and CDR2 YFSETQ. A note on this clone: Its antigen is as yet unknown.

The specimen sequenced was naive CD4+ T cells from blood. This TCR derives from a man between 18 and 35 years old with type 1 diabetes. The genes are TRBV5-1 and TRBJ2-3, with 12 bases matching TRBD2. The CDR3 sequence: CASSRGLAGEAADTQYF. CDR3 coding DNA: TGCGCCAGCAGTCGGGGACTAGCGGGCGAGGCCGCAGATACGCAGTATTTT.